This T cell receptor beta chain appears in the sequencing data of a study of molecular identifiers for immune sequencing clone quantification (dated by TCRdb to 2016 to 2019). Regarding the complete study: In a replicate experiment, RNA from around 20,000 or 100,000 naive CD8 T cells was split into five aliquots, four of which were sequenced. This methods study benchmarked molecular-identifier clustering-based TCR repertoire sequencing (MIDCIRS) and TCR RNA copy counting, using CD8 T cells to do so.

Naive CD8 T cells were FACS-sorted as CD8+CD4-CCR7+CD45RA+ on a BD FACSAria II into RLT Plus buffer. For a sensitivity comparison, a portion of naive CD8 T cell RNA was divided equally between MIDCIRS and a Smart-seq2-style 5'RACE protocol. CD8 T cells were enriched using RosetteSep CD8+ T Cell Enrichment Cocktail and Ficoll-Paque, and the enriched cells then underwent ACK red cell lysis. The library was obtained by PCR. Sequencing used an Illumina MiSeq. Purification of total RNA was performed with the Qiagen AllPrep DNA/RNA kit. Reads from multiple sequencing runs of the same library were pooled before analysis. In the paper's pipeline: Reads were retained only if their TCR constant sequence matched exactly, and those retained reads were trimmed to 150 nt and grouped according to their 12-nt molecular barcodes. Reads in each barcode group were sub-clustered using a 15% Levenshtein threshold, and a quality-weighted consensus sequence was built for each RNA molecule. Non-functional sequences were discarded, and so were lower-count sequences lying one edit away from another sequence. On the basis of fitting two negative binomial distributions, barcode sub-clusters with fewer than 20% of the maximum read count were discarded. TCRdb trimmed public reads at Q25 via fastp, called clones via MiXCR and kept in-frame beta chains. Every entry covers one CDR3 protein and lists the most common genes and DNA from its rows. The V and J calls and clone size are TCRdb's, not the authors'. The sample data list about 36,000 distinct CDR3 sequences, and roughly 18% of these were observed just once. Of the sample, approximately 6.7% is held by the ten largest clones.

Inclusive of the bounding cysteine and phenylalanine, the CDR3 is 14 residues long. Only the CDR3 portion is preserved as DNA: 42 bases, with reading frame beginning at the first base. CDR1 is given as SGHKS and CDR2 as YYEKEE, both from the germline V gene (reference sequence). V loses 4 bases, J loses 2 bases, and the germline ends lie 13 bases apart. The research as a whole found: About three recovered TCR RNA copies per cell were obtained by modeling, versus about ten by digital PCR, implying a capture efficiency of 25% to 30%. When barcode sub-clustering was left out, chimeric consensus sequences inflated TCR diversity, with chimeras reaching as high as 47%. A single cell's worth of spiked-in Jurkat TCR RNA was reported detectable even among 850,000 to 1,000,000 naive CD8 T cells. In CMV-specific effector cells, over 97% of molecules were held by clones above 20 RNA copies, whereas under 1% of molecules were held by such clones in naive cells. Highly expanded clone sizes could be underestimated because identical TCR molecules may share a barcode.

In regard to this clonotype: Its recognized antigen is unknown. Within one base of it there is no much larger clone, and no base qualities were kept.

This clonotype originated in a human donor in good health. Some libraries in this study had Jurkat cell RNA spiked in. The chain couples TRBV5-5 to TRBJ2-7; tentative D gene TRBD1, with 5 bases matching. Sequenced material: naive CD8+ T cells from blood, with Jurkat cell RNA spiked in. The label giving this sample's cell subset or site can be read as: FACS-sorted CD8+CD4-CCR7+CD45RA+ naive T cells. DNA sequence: TGTGCCAGCAGCCTTGATACAGGCCCCTACGAGCAGTACTTC. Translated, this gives CASSLDTGPYEQYF. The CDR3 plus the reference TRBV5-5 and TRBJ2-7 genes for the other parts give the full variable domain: DAGVTQSPTHLIKTRGQQVTLRCSPISGHKSVSWYQQVLGQGPQFIFQYYEKEERGRGNFPDRFSARQFPNYSSELNVNALLLGDSALYLCASSLDTGPYEQYFGPGTRLTVT.